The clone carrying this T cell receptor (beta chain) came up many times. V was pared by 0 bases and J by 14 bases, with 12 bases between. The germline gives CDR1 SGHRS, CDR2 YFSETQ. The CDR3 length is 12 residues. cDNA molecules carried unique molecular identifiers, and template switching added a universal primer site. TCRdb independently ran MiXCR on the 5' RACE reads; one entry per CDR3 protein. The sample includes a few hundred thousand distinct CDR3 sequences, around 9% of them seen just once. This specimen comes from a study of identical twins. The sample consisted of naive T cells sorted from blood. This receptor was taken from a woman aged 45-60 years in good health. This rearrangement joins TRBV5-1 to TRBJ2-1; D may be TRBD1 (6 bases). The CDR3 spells CASSLAGQWEFF. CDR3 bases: TGCGCCAGCAGCTTGGCTGGACAGTGGGAGTTCTTC.